This TCR beta chain stems from a study of monozygotic twins with inflammatory bowel disease. Germline CDR1 reads MDHEN; CDR2 reads SYDVKM. The CDR3 consists of 14 residues. TCR libraries each used approximately 4,000 ng of total RNA. TCRdb re-called the 5' RACE reads; every CDR3 protein appears as one record, without DNA. In all, the sample yields 330,000 or so distinct CDR3 sequences. This receptor was obtained from a human donor with ulcerative colitis or Crohn's disease, or a healthy co-twin of an affected twin (not recorded which). The sequenced sample consisted of blood. The chain has TRBV28 and TRBJ2-1; lacking DNA, the TRBD1 call made by TCRdb goes unchecked. CDR3 in amino acids: CASTGTGGNNEQFF.